This T cell receptor (beta chain) is drawn from a study of blood T cell repertoires in COVID-19. The table came from immunoSEQ multiplex PCR; TCRdb's copy has only in-frame clones and leaves some out. The sample carries 150,000 to 200,000 clones, about 80% recorded once. The V gene's germline CDR1 is ENHRY and CDR2 SYGVKD. V was pared by 3 bases and J by 4 bases, with 9 bases of the junction left unmatched. The CDR3 is 17 residues long. The rearrangement uses TRBV10-3 and TRBJ2-5; 12 nucleotides align to TRBD2. Sequencing was done on a sample of peripheral blood. The sequence derives from a woman aged 60-75 years with COVID-19, enrolled during active disease. DNA for the CDR3: TGTGCCATCAGTGAAACTAGCGGGGGGACCACAGGAGAGACCCAGTACTTC. It is translated as CAISETSGGTTGETQYF.